Listed below are T cell receptor beta chains from one sample, sequenced in a study of response to subunit inactivated influenza vaccine. MiXCR, run by TCRdb on the RT-PCR reads, gives a single entry per CDR3 protein. The table includes approximately 500,000 distinct CDR3 sequences, 10% to 15% detected once. Sequences were derived from PBMCs from blood, sampled 40 to 50 days after vaccination. The source is a man aged 50-59 years who received an inactivated influenza vaccine. The CDR3 runs from the conserved cysteine through the conserved F or W. The D gene is left open where the match is weak. A clone size is listed for some rows: how often the clone was seen (once, few, many), or a class if it is expanded.

>many|-|TRBJ2-2|TRBV6-6
CASSHSGTGELFF
TGTGCCAGCAGCCACTCGGGCACCGGGGAGCTGTTTTTT
>few|TRBD1|TRBJ1-1|TRBV10-1
CASSPNRGRGAFF
TGCGCCAGCAGTCCTAACAGGGGGCGCGGAGCTTTCTTT
>-|TRBD2|TRBJ2-5|TRBV4-2
CASSQESRSAGGSETQYF
TGTGCCAGCAGCCAAGAGTCTCGTAGTGCGGGAGGATCCGAGACCCAGTACTTC
>-|-|TRBJ1-5|TRBV7-8
CASSLYRTRQPQHF
TGTGCCAGCAGCCTATATAGGACTCGTCAGCCCCAGCATTTT
>-|-|TRBJ2-3|TRBV29-1
CSVGGGDTQYF
TGCAGCGTAGGTGGGGGAGATACGCAGTATTTT
>-|-|TRBJ1-1|TRBV5-1
CASSLDGVLAFF
TGCGCCAGCAGCCTGGACGGCGTGTTGGCTTTCTTT
>-|TRBD2|TRBJ2-3|TRBV20-1
CSARRYGGTSEHTDTQYF
TGCAGTGCTAGACGTTACGGGGGGACTAGCGAGCACACAGATACGCAGTATTTT
>many|TRBD1|TRBJ2-7|TRBV29-1
CSVSQGLSYEQYF
TGCAGCGTCTCACAGGGGCTTTCCTACGAGCAGTACTTC
>few|TRBD2|TRBJ2-7|TRBV24-1
CATSDSGSVDEQYF
TGTGCCACCAGTGATAGCGGGAGTGTCGACGAGCAGTACTTC
>few|-|TRBJ2-7|TRBV11-2
CASTQVAGSREQYF
TGTGCCAGCACCCAAGTAGCAGGGAGTCGGGAGCAGTACTTC
>few|-|TRBJ2-2|TRBV2
CASSDILRQPGELFF
TGTGCCAGCAGTGATATACTACGGCAACCCGGGGAGCTGTTTTTT
>many|TRBD2|TRBJ2-1|TRBV12-3/TRBV12-4
CASSGLAGSHEQFF
TGTGCCAGCAGTGGACTAGCGGGATCCCATGAGCAGTTCTTC
>-|TRBD1|TRBJ1-2|TRBV5-1
CASSWGQGRSYGYTF
TGCGCCAGCAGCTGGGGACAGGGTAGGAGCTATGGCTACACCTTC
>-|-|TRBJ2-7|TRBV6-1
CASSQFRASYEQYF
TGTGCCAGCAGTCAATTTAGAGCTTCCTACGAGCAGTACTTC